This T cell receptor (beta chain) was identified during a study of blood T cell repertoires in COVID-19 (dated by TCRdb to about 2020). With respect to the entire study: Samples covering the acute and convalescent phases of COVID-19 were provided by collaborators in the United States, Italy and Spain. The prospective study material was composed of cDNA or gDNA derived from T cells, B-cell-depleted T cells, or PBMCs. Deeply sampled blood TCRbeta repertoires from subjects exposed to, actively infected with, or recovered from COVID-19 were included in the dataset. The repertoires were released in a freely available public database intended as a resource for research on the immune response to SARS-CoV-2. The samples were drawn from two sources: the first 160 participants of the ongoing ImmuneRACE study, and 950 to 1,500 subjects contributed by 6 global collaborators. Sample metadata almost always included a de-identified subject ID, COVID-19 status, age in years and sex. Where available, HLA class I and class II types were taken from metadata supplied by the sample provider and were not determined by assay-based typing. Results and caveats for the whole study, not just this receptor: The amount of clinical and demographic metadata varied by source and participant and was provided uncurated.

CDR3 length: 13 amino acids, cysteine to phenylalanine. The kept DNA is CDR3 alone, 39 bases in frame from the first base. V loses 1 base of germline sequence and J loses 7 bases, and the interval between the two ends is 8 bases. CDR1 MNHNS and CDR2 SASEGT are derived from the germline V gene. Collaborating institutions collected whole blood in K2EDTA tubes following their own protocols. Collaborator samples were shipped for TCRbeta analysis as frozen whole blood, isolated PBMCs, or DNA extracted from either sample type. TCRbeta CDR3 regions were amplified from genomic DNA using the immunoSEQ Assay, a bias-controlled multiplex PCR. The paper's data handling went like this. The number of nucleated cells in each sample was estimated by amplification of reference gene primers within the assay. To quantify the absolute abundance of each unique TCRbeta CDR3 rearrangement, sequence reads were collapsed and filtered. Productive Simpson clonality was computed per sample as the square root of Simpson's diversity index over productive rearrangements. This immuneACCESS table, as held by TCRdb, lists in-frame sequences with V and J called but not all clones. Of the missing ones, under half trace to an unresolved V gene in checked studies; the others have no known cause. V, J and clone size reflect that table, while D and trimming were determined from the DNA. Recorded for this sample are around 190,000 clones; about four fifths of them occurred a single time. The ten largest account for approximately 7.3% of the sample.

Details on this clone: Its antigen remains undetermined. Base quality data are lacking; no much larger clone is found one base away.

The sequenced sample consisted of peripheral blood. The sequence derives from a human donor in a cohort sampled during active COVID-19. This receptor chain uses TRBV6-1 and TRBJ1-5; the D gene is not confidently resolved. This receptor has the CDR3 CASSEVELQPQHF. The DNA is as follows: TGTGCCAGCAGTGAAGTGGAGTTGCAGCCCCAGCATTTT.